Below are 8 T cell receptor beta chains sequenced from a single sample in a study of blood T cell repertoires in COVID-19. Using immunoSEQ multiplex PCR, the repertoire was profiled, and TCRdb retains in-frame clones only, with some absent. The table includes some 200,000 clones, 84% detected once. Sample: peripheral blood. These receptors were obtained from a man in his fifties with active or convalescent COVID-19.

The CDR3 nucleotides read TGTGCCAGCAGCCAGCGGGACGGCGTTTTCTTT. As protein: CASSQRDGVFF. The chain recombines TRBV7-9 with TRBJ1-1; tentative D call: TRBD1 (5 bases). The CDR3 sequence is 11 residues long. Germline loops: CDR1 SEHNR, CDR2 FQNEAQ (reference sequence). Trimming left V 5 bases short and J 13 bases short, with 14 bases between.

The rearrangement uses TRBV28 and TRBJ2-7, with TRBD1 matching 9 bases. Germline V gene lookup returns CDR1 MDHEN and CDR2 SYDVKM. This CDR3 has 14 amino acids. The V gene end was trimmed by 8 bases and the J gene end by 4 bases; junction bases not matched to a gene: 9. CDR3 protein: CASGNTGGLYEQYF. The CDR3 nucleotides are TGTGCCAGCGGCAATACAGGGGGCCTTTACGAGCAGTACTTC. The whole variable domain, remainder taken from reference TRBV28 and TRBJ2-7, is DVKVTQSSRYLVKRTGEKVFLECVQDMDHENMFWYRQDPGLGLRLIYFSYDVKMKEKGDIPEGYSVSREKKERFSLILESASTNQTSMYLCASGNTGGLYEQYFGPGTRLTVT.

This sequence joins TRBV28 and TRBJ2-7; 13 bases are shared with TRBD2. Germline CDR1 and CDR2: MDHEN and SYDVKM. With 3 bases clipped from V and 5 bases from J, the junction kept 7 bases outside the gene matches. The CDR3 runs 16 residues. This chain's CDR3 is CASSLGGLAGAHEQYF. The CDR3 bases are TGTGCCAGCAGTTTGGGAGGACTAGCGGGAGCGCACGAGCAGTACTTC.

CDR3 nucleotides: TGTGCCAGCAGAAGTACCGGACACCTCACAGATACGCAGTATTTT. Its translation is CASRSTGHLTDTQYF. The chain employs TRBV13 and TRBJ2-3; tentatively, D is TRBD1 (5 bases). V dropped 6 bases and J dropped 2 bases, with 15 bases sitting between them. The CDR3 totals 15 residues. CDR1 and CDR2 (germline): PRHDT, FYEKMQ (reference sequence).

Only one count was recorded for this clone. The chain couples TRBV7-2 to TRBJ2-7; TRBD2 agrees at 8 bases. Germline V CDR1 and CDR2: SGHTA, FQGNSA. CDR3 length: 14 amino acids. The junction had 3 bases not matched to a gene; V was cut back by 5 bases and J by 0 bases. CDR3 amino acids: CASSVSGGSYEQYF. CDR3 coding DNA: TGTGCCAGCAGCGTAAGCGGGGGCTCCTACGAGCAGTACTTC.

Here the CDR3 DNA reads TGTGCCAGCAGCCGGAAATGGACAGGGGCGGGGACCCAGTACTTC. Protein product: CASSRKWTGAGTQYF. The genes are TRBV5-6 and TRBJ2-5; 9 nucleotides line up with TRBD1. The CDR3 contains 15 residues. Germline CDR1 and CDR2: SGHDT and YYEEEE. J was trimmed by 7 bases and V by 4 bases; bases with no gene match: 11.

The CDR3 bases are TGTGCCAGCAGCACCAGGGCCTGGCTGAATAATTCACCCCTCCACTTT. Translating gives CASSTRAWLNNSPLHF. The gene calls are TRBV7-2 and TRBJ1-6, with D possibly being TRBD1 (5 bases). V was shortened by 5 bases and J by 5 bases, with 16 bases between the two germline ends. The CDR3 is 16 residues long. Germline V gives CDR1 SGHTA, CDR2 FQGNSA.

The chain is built from TRBV19 and TRBJ2-1; the match to TRBD2 covers 7 bases. The CDR3 has 14 residues. CDR1 is LNHDA and CDR2 is SQIVND in the germline V gene (reference sequence). Trimming cost V 8 bases and J 0 bases; bases outside gene matches: 4. Here the CDR3 DNA reads TGTGCCAGTGCGCCGGGGGGCTCCTACAATGAGCAGTTCTTC. This sequence encodes CASAPGGSYNEQFF.